The source of this T cell receptor (beta chain) is a study of blood T cell repertoires in COVID-19. On the study more broadly: From T cells, B-cell-depleted T cells, or PBMCs came the material, which was cDNA or gDNA.

Only in-frame clones appear in the TCRdb table, and some are missing; sequencing was by immunoSEQ multiplex PCR. The profile shows under 250,000 clones, roughly 86% of them singletons. The clonotype was recovered from a woman in her thirties or forties with acute or convalescent COVID-19. The sample comprised peripheral blood.

Here the CDR3 reads CATAQGMNTEAFF. The DNA of the CDR3 is TGTGCCACCGCACAGGGCATGAACACTGAAGCTTTCTTT. V gene TRBV24-1 combines with J gene TRBJ1-1; D may be TRBD1 (6 bases). The CDR3 is 13 amino acids. In germline, CDR1 is KGHDR, CDR2 SFDVKD. V lost 9 bases to trimming and J lost 0 bases, with 10 bases between them.